This T cell receptor beta chain is drawn from a study of early T cells in non-severe SARS-CoV-2 infection. Background on the study: With bulk RNA from unsorted whole blood as input, sequencing yielded unpaired chains. Study results and caveats: Missing private and CD4 specificities, VDJdb matching favored anti-spike CD8 responses.

Individual cDNA molecules each received unique molecular identifiers attached to them. TCRdb reprocessed the 5' RACE reads with MiXCR, giving one entry per CDR3 protein. The sample yields tens of thousands of distinct CDR3 sequences, around 20% seen once. This clonotype has a count of ten or more. Its antigen is unidentified. Per germline, CDR1 MNHEY and CDR2 SMNVEV (reference sequence). This CDR3 has 14 residues. The trim removed 2 bases at V and 3 bases at J, leaving 3 bases unmatched. This receptor was obtained from an adult who was a healthcare worker with PCR-confirmed SARS-CoV-2 infection or an uninfected control (not recorded which). The sequencing here drew on whole blood, taken at baseline. The rearrangement links TRBV27 to TRBJ2-7; 8 bases align to TRBD1. The CDR3 reads CASSLLGQGYEQYF. For the CDR3, the DNA is TGTGCCAGCAGTTTACTTGGACAGGGCTACGAGCAGTACTTC.